This entry features one T cell receptor (beta chain) sequence. Its target antigen remains unknown. Base qualities are missing; no much larger clone stands one base away. The cohort consisted of fewer than 700 healthy bone marrow donors. All cohort members were sampled while nominally healthy, although unrecorded immune exposures were likely present. The donor was CMV seronegative and was included in the group of a few hundred seronegative cohort members. Each donor provided a peripheral blood sample, and peripheral blood mononuclear cells were used for TCR beta sequencing. The Qiagen DNeasy Blood Extraction Kit was used to extract genomic DNA from the blood cell samples. The data originate from a study of cytomegalovirus exposure and HLA in healthy donors (dated 2017 in TCRdb). In the study overall: An earlier analysis of fewer than 750 of the donors reported about 280 Gb of sequence data and 95 million to 130 million unique TCR beta sequences obtained from about 200 million T cells. A later analysis re-analyzed previously published TCR beta repertoires from roughly 690 donors and added high-resolution HLA genotyping to study TCR occurrence patterns. Donor age, sex, ethnicity and CMV serostatus were compiled together with the repertoire data. The study combined high-throughput TCR immunosequencing, statistical association of individual TCRs with disease status, and machine learning to predict cytomegalovirus infection status. On average, roughly 240,000 unique TCR beta nucleotide sequences were sequenced per donor among 398 genotyped donors of the cohort, with approximately 18% of those sequences being non-productive. An earlier analysis of several hundred of the donors applied high-throughput TCR beta sequencing to assess whether each TCR beta V gene segment acted as functional or pseudogenic. The later analysis used no new phenotypic data to find candidate immune exposures, relying instead on TCR beta sequences and their occurrence across donors. Of the 300 to 500 genotyped donors, 65% to 90% were placed in the genetic ancestry cluster associated with self-reported Caucasian donors. Using immunosequencing, the study profiled T cell repertoires from 640 or so subjects and related those repertoires to cytomegalovirus serostatus. The number of typed donors differed by locus: about 629-630 for A, B, C, DRB1 and DQB1; approximately 530 for DQA1; 606 for DPA1; and about 450 for DPB1. Roughly 5 DR-DQ haplotypes were handled as single units for association and clustering, since linkage in the cohort was strong. Every repertoire in the discovery cohort had been generated on one and the same sequencing platform. A separate validation cohort of 100 to 150 different subjects was used in addition to the roughly 700-subject first cohort. Both class I and class II loci were covered by HLA typing, at four-digit resolution. About 320 gigabases of sequencing data and some 85 million unique TCR sequences were included in an early release covering roughly 600 HLA-typed donors. The study was designed to test whether signatures of past pathogen exposure could be identified by cataloging public T cell receptors. In a later genetic analysis, genome-wide SNP genotypes for about three fifths of the roughly 670 donors were used, and that subset was treated as a discovery cohort. The full study reports these points: Roughly uniform sequencing depth across donors was assumed in presence/absence analyses, although this assumption may not hold. Some IMGT-functional V segments, including TRBV6-2 and TRBV6-3, could not be told apart with the 87-base-pair reads, so those segments were excluded. A later analysis reported that several top co-occurrence clusters appeared linked to parvovirus B19, influenza, CMV and Epstein-Barr virus. In vitro tests confirmed that three of the cytomegalovirus-associated TCR beta chains recognize cytomegalovirus antigens. Most TCR sequences were seen in very few donors, while some public TCRs were found in many individuals. A further reported finding was that TCR beta sequences accurately predicted the HLA-A and HLA-B alleles for most subjects in the first cohort. Linkage disequilibrium might explain the correlated functional status among segregating V segments, but an unknown experimental factor could not be ruled out. According to the authors, the approach could potentially be generalized to other disease states and immunological phenotypes. According to a later analysis, TCR association rates differed among HLA loci, with DRB1 alleles showing the most associated TCRs and HLA-C alleles showing the fewest. Strong co-occurrence of HLA alleles, especially DR and DQ, made assigning TCR associations to individual alleles difficult. A later genetic analysis associated a missense DCLRE1C variant with V-gene and J-gene trimming of TCR beta chains, and an independent cohort replicated the association. According to a later genetic analysis, donors in an Asian-associated ancestry cluster had fewer N-insertions in productive TCRs than the approximately 610-donor mean. This cohort had only TCR beta chains sequenced, and the lack of alpha or paired-chain data limited which features could be detected. Most CMV-associated TCR beta chains appeared to be HLA-restricted in a later analysis, and the HLA associations seemed to be driven largely by CMV exposure. CMV serostatus was the only immune exposure information available for the cohort. The sequencing pipeline was judged likely to have produced a cluster of highly shared sequence variants as a technical artifact. The study listed over 150 TCR beta chains as associated with cytomegalovirus. In an earlier analysis of a few hundred of the donors, most TCR beta V segments were observed in productive rearrangements about 90% or about 30% of the time, broadly matching IMGT annotations. The earlier analysis of around 600 of the donors excluded approximately 15 rarely observed V segments, including chromosome 9 orphons, because counts were too low. Because HLA typing was missing for some donors at each locus, association tests included only the typed subset. The classifier was reported to diagnose cytomegalovirus status with high specificity and sensitivity in both the original and validation cohorts. Specific HLA alleles were associated with around 18,000 TCR beta sequences at a false discovery rate of 0.05 in a later analysis. A later analysis found that HLA-associated TCR beta chains were more clonally expanded and had lower generation probabilities than equally common non-associated chains.

The germline V gene provides CDR1 SGDLS and CDR2 YYNGEE. V gives up 0 bases and J gives up 7 bases, and the segment between their germline ends measures 10 bases. The CDR3 sequence holds 13 residues, the cysteine and phenylalanine included. Solely the CDR3 DNA is kept, with 39 bases framed from the first base. The library came from the immunoSEQ multiplex PCR assay. A mixture of 60 forward primers for TCR Vbeta segments and 13 reverse primers for TCR Jbeta segments was used in the multiplex PCR. The CDR3 region of rearranged TCR beta genes was amplified from genomic DNA by a multiplex PCR assay. On the Illumina HiSeq System, the amplified TCR beta libraries were sequenced as 87-base-pair reads. For the original study's pipeline: In a later analysis, tens of millions of unique TCR beta chains were counted across the 500 to 850 repertoires, and roughly 11 million of these chains were shared by at least two donors. Raw reads were error-corrected and collapsed into unique sequences by a nearest-neighbor algorithm in which closely related sequences were merged to remove PCR and sequencing errors. CDR3 sequences were aligned to IMGT reference sequences to assign V, D and J gene segments. For a sequence to be retained, a match of at least six nucleotides was required to both a V gene segment and a J gene segment. Rearrangements were called productive when the CDR3 lacked stop codons and stayed in frame with V and J; all others were non-productive. CDR3 was defined according to IMGT convention as the region running from the second conserved V-encoded cysteine to the conserved J-encoded phenylalanine. In an earlier analysis of more than 550 of the donors, sequences lacking an unambiguous match to a single V gene segment were excluded. An earlier analysis of several hundred of the donors called V segments functional above 56.7% productive rearrangements and segregating when the between-donor standard deviation exceeded 5%. A statistical classification framework was developed to diagnose cytomegalovirus status using the catalog of TCR beta chain sequences. In a later analysis, TCR nucleotide sequences were compared against IMGT/GENE-DB human TR gene sequences so that V and J genes could be assigned. The TCRdist pipeline was used in a later analysis to assign CDR3 sequences and most-parsimonious VDJ recombination scenarios. In a later analysis, each TCR beta chain was defined by its CDR3 amino acid sequence together with its V-gene family, and reads without a unique V-gene family were excluded. As a way to deal with suspected cross-contamination and a sequencing artifact, a later analysis dropped 450 to 700 nucleotide sequences that were highly shared and had low generation probability. For each public chain, a later analysis derived a clonal expansion index from normalized ranks of inferred template counts within each repertoire. In a later analysis, generation probabilities were computed with a VDJ recombination model fitted to out-of-frame rearrangements, and the resulting probabilities were checked against IGoR. In a later analysis, hypergeometric tests were used to score TCR-TCR, TCR-HLA and TCR-CMV co-occurrence, with a repertoire-size bias correction applied to TCR pairs. To estimate false discovery rates, a later analysis permuted the HLA or CMV assignments 20 times. In a later analysis, co-occurring TCRs were grouped with DBSCAN, and TCRdist sequence similarity was added when clustering was performed within HLA-allele-positive subsets. For co-occurrence clustering, repertoires with fewer than 30,000 or more than 120,000 public chains were excluded, along with four to six repertoires with anomalous nucleotide sharing. The clones in this table, taken by TCRdb from immuneACCESS, are in-frame only. Not every clone is retained; where verified, under half of the shortfall comes from an unresolved V gene, and the cause of the rest is unknown. V and J calls and clone size are those listed in that table; D and trimming were worked out from the DNA. A total of some 160,000 clones appear in this sample, about 78% of them only once. The top ten clones comprise approximately 1.5% of the sample.

The sequence was collected from a male donor in good health and CMV-seronegative. The chain links TRBV9 with TRBJ1-2, with the D segment identity uncertain. Specimen: PBMCs. The DNA sequence reads TGTGCCAGCAGCGTAGGGGCGGGTAGTGGCTACACCTTC. This translates into CASSVGAGSGYTF. The reference TRBV9 and TRBJ1-2 proteins fill in what lies around the CDR3, so the full variable domain reads DSGVTQTPKHLITATGQRVTLRCSPRSGDLSVYWYQQSLDQGLQFLIQYYNGEERAKGNILERFSAQQFPDLHSELNLSSLELGDSALYFCASSVGAGSGYTFGSGTRLTVV.